These T cell receptor beta chains were read from a single sample in a study of T-cell reconstitution after alpha-beta-depleted transplantation in children. TCRdb re-derived calls from the PCR reads in MiXCR, one entry per CDR3 protein. The top ten clones hold over 25% of a sample with approximately 400,000 distinct CDR3 sequences, around 15% of them seen once. The sample consisted of PBMCs, mostly from graft donor cells, taken 360 days after TCRalphabeta/CD19-depleted stem cell transplant. These receptors were collected from a boy in the first two years of life who had a stem cell transplant for Wiskott-Aldrich syndrome, so the T cells may come from the graft donor. Both conserved end residues are part of each CDR3. Fields, in order: clone size, J gene, V gene, D gene, CDR3 protein, CDR3 DNA. A D gene is named only where the DNA matches it firmly. Where a row states a size, it is once, few, many or the class of an expanded clone; other rows omit it.

clone_size: few
j_call: TRBJ2-3
v_call: TRBV5-1
d_call: TRBD2
cdr3_aa: CASSLAGGGGAYTQYF
cdr3_nt: TGCGCCAGCAGCTTGGCCGGTGGCGGGGGGGCTTATACGCAGTATTTT

clone_size: -
j_call: TRBJ2-1
v_call: TRBV10-3
d_call: TRBD2
cdr3_aa: CAIRESRGLAGSNEQFF
cdr3_nt: TGTGCCATCAGGGAGTCAAGGGGACTAGCGGGATCTAATGAGCAGTTCTTC

clone_size: -
j_call: TRBJ2-5
v_call: TRBV25-1
d_call: TRBD1
cdr3_aa: CASSSPGQGLETQYF
cdr3_nt: TGTGCCAGCAGTTCCCCGGGACAGGGTCTGGAGACCCAGTACTTC

clone_size: -
j_call: TRBJ2-7
v_call: TRBV20-1
d_call: TRBD1
cdr3_aa: CSAFPRGLLSREQYF
cdr3_nt: TGCAGTGCTTTCCCCAGGGGGCTTTTATCTAGGGAGCAGTACTTC

clone_size: -
j_call: TRBJ2-7
v_call: TRBV12-3/TRBV12-4
d_call: TRBD1
cdr3_aa: CASSFRGNEQYF
cdr3_nt: TGTGCCAGCAGTTTCAGGGGGAACGAGCAGTACTTC

clone_size: many
j_call: TRBJ2-7
v_call: TRBV7-8
d_call: TRBD2
cdr3_aa: CASSLAGGTYEQYF
cdr3_nt: TGTGCCAGCAGCTTAGCGGGAGGGACCTACGAGCAGTACTTC

clone_size: -
j_call: TRBJ2-2
v_call: TRBV9
d_call: -
cdr3_aa: CASSVVPDANTGELFF
cdr3_nt: TGTGCCAGCAGCGTAGTTCCGGACGCCAACACCGGGGAGCTGTTTTTT

clone_size: -
j_call: TRBJ2-5
v_call: TRBV11-2
d_call: TRBD2
cdr3_aa: CASSLGGGRGLAGWETQYF
cdr3_nt: TGTGCCAGCAGCTTAGGTGGGGGCAGGGGACTAGCGGGATGGGAGACCCAGTACTTC

clone_size: few
j_call: TRBJ1-1
v_call: TRBV6-5
d_call: -
cdr3_aa: CASSYDQGRRAFF
cdr3_nt: TGTGCCAGCAGTTATGACCAGGGACGTCGGGCTTTCTTT

clone_size: -
j_call: TRBJ2-5
v_call: TRBV5-1
d_call: -
cdr3_aa: CASSQSQETQYF
cdr3_nt: TGCGCCAGCAGCCAATCCCAAGAGACCCAGTACTTC

clone_size: -
j_call: TRBJ2-5
v_call: TRBV5-1
d_call: -
cdr3_aa: CASSLSRVGETQYF
cdr3_nt: TGCGCCAGCAGCTTGAGCAGGGTTGGGGAGACCCAGTACTTC

clone_size: -
j_call: TRBJ2-5
v_call: TRBV10-1
d_call: -
cdr3_aa: CASSESPKAEDQETQYF
cdr3_nt: TGCGCCAGCAGTGAGTCGCCAAAAGCAGAGGACCAAGAGACCCAGTACTTC

clone_size: -
j_call: TRBJ2-3
v_call: TRBV5-1
d_call: -
cdr3_aa: CASSLAGGTATDTQYF
cdr3_nt: TGCGCCAGCAGCTTGGCCGGGGGGACAGCCACAGATACGCAGTATTTT

clone_size: many
j_call: TRBJ2-5
v_call: TRBV12-3/TRBV12-4
d_call: -
cdr3_aa: CASSSWGRETQYF
cdr3_nt: TGTGCCAGCAGTTCGTGGGGGCGAGAGACCCAGTACTTC

clone_size: -
j_call: TRBJ1-2
v_call: TRBV28
d_call: -
cdr3_aa: CASSSGAANYGYTF
cdr3_nt: TGTGCCAGCAGTTCAGGGGCAGCTAACTATGGCTACACCTTC

clone_size: -
j_call: TRBJ2-3
v_call: TRBV15
d_call: -
cdr3_aa: CATSRPRGQNTDTQYF
cdr3_nt: TGTGCCACCAGCAGACCGCGGGGTCAAAACACAGATACGCAGTATTTT

clone_size: -
j_call: TRBJ2-6
v_call: TRBV4-1
d_call: -
cdr3_aa: CASSPSWGLGANVLTF
cdr3_nt: TGCGCCAGCAGCCCTTCCTGGGGGCTCGGGGCCAACGTCCTGACTTTC

clone_size: -
j_call: TRBJ1-5
v_call: TRBV4-1
d_call: TRBD1
cdr3_aa: CASSQDLRRTGLNQPQHF
cdr3_nt: TGCGCCAGCAGCCAAGATTTGAGAAGGACAGGACTAAATCAGCCCCAGCATTTT

clone_size: -
j_call: TRBJ2-2
v_call: TRBV12-3/TRBV12-4
d_call: TRBD2
cdr3_aa: CASRTGGPITGELFF
cdr3_nt: TGTGCCAGCAGAACGGGGGGGCCGATCACCGGGGAGCTGTTTTTT

clone_size: few
j_call: TRBJ2-6
v_call: TRBV12-3/TRBV12-4
d_call: TRBD1
cdr3_aa: CASRRDRRFSGANVLTF
cdr3_nt: TGTGCCAGCAGACGGGACAGGCGGTTCTCTGGGGCCAACGTCCTGACTTTC

clone_size: -
j_call: TRBJ2-7
v_call: TRBV27
d_call: -
cdr3_aa: CASSTSPGVSGSYEQYF
cdr3_nt: TGTGCCAGCAGCACCTCCCCCGGGGTCTCGGGCTCCTACGAGCAGTACTTC

clone_size: few
j_call: TRBJ2-6
v_call: TRBV20-1
d_call: -
cdr3_aa: CSARYSLSGANVLTF
cdr3_nt: TGCAGTGCTAGATACAGCCTCTCTGGGGCCAACGTCCTGACTTTC

clone_size: many
j_call: TRBJ2-1
v_call: TRBV5-1
d_call: -
cdr3_aa: CASSLTVESYNEQFF
cdr3_nt: TGCGCCAGCAGCTTGACGGTAGAGTCTTACAATGAGCAGTTCTTC

clone_size: -
j_call: TRBJ2-5
v_call: TRBV12-3/TRBV12-4
d_call: -
cdr3_aa: CASSLAEAKETQYF
cdr3_nt: TGTGCCAGCAGTTTAGCGGAAGCCAAAGAGACCCAGTACTTC

clone_size: few
j_call: TRBJ2-5
v_call: TRBV12-3/TRBV12-4
d_call: TRBD1
cdr3_aa: CASSLIGTGGPQRTQYF
cdr3_nt: TGTGCCAGCAGTTTAATAGGGACAGGGGGACCCCAACGGACCCAGTACTTC

clone_size: many
j_call: TRBJ1-2
v_call: TRBV20-1
d_call: TRBD1
cdr3_aa: CSAMTGVGYGYTF
cdr3_nt: TGCAGTGCTATGACAGGGGTTGGCTATGGCTACACCTTC

clone_size: few
j_call: TRBJ2-3
v_call: TRBV4-3
d_call: TRBD2
cdr3_aa: CASSQDWVAGEADTQYF
cdr3_nt: TGCGCCAGCAGCCAAGATTGGGTAGCGGGAGAGGCAGATACGCAGTATTTT

clone_size: -
j_call: TRBJ2-1
v_call: TRBV11-2
d_call: TRBD1
cdr3_aa: CASSFYPGQGSYNEQFF
cdr3_nt: TGTGCCAGCAGCTTCTACCCGGGACAGGGGTCCTACAATGAGCAGTTCTTC

clone_size: few
j_call: TRBJ2-3
v_call: TRBV19
d_call: -
cdr3_aa: CASRGQPRNTQYF
cdr3_nt: TGTGCCAGTAGAGGACAGCCGAGAAATACGCAGTATTTT

clone_size: few
j_call: TRBJ2-3
v_call: TRBV5-5
d_call: TRBD2
cdr3_aa: CASSFLLAGEVDTQYF
cdr3_nt: TGTGCCAGCAGCTTCTTACTAGCGGGAGAGGTAGATACGCAGTATTTT

clone_size: -
j_call: TRBJ1-1
v_call: TRBV19
d_call: -
cdr3_aa: CASHRVGTEAFF
cdr3_nt: TGTGCCAGCCACAGGGTCGGGACTGAAGCTTTCTTT

clone_size: few
j_call: TRBJ2-2
v_call: TRBV20-1
d_call: TRBD2
cdr3_aa: CSARSGLDTGELFF
cdr3_nt: TGCAGTGCTAGATCGGGACTAGACACCGGGGAGCTGTTTTTT

clone_size: -
j_call: TRBJ2-1
v_call: TRBV11-1
d_call: TRBD2
cdr3_aa: CASSLAKRAGGTYNEQFF
cdr3_nt: TGTGCCAGCAGCTTAGCCAAAAGAGCGGGGGGTACCTACAATGAGCAGTTCTTC